This TCR beta chain originates from a study of cytomegalovirus exposure and HLA in healthy donors (dated by TCRdb to about 2017). Describing the broader study: According to an earlier analysis of several hundred of the donors, about 179 million T cells yielded 95 million to 140 million unique TCR beta sequences and around 300 Gb of sequence data. Approximately 300 gigabases of sequencing data and tens of millions of unique TCR sequences made up an early release that covered about 640 HLA-typed donors. Of the roughly 430 genotyped donors, roughly 85% fell in the genetic ancestry cluster associated with self-reported Caucasian donors. The study aimed to test whether signatures of past pathogen exposure could be identified by cataloging public T cell receptors. The study profiled the T cell repertoires of around 700 subjects by immunosequencing and related them to cytomegalovirus serostatus. Besides the first cohort of under 700 subjects, a separate validation cohort made up of 120 different subjects was used. To predict cytomegalovirus infection status, the study brought together high-throughput TCR immunosequencing, statistical association of individual TCRs with disease status, and machine learning. In a later analysis, previously published TCR beta repertoires from 666 donors were re-analyzed and high-resolution HLA genotyping was added so that TCR occurrence patterns could be studied. Rather than using new phenotypic data, the later analysis identified candidate immune exposures from TCR beta sequences and from how often those sequences occurred across donors. An earlier analysis of 500 to 750 of the donors applied high-throughput TCR beta sequencing to assess whether each TCR beta V gene segment acted as functional or pseudogenic. Donor age, sex, ethnicity and CMV serostatus were compiled alongside the repertoire data. In a later genetic analysis, genome-wide SNP genotypes for about 55% of the roughly 670 donors were used, and that subset was treated as a discovery cohort. Every repertoire in the discovery cohort had been generated on one and the same sequencing platform. Both class I and class II loci were covered by HLA typing, at four-digit resolution. Typing coverage varied by locus: roughly 629-640 donors for A, B, C, DRB1 and DQB1; approximately 520 for DQA1; about 600 for DPA1; more than 450 for DPB1. Several DR-DQ haplotypes were treated as single units for association and clustering because of strong linkage in the cohort. Among about 400 genotyped donors of the cohort, an average of around 250,000 unique TCR beta nucleotide sequences was sequenced per donor, of which roughly 17% were non-productive. Broad study findings and their caveats: The study listed 164 TCR beta chains as associated with cytomegalovirus. The authors suggested that the approach could potentially be generalized to other disease states and immunological phenotypes. In this cohort, only TCR beta chains were sequenced, and detectable features were limited by the absence of alpha or paired-chain data. The presence/absence analyses assumed that sequencing depth was roughly uniform across donors, and that assumption may not be true. Because the 87-base-pair reads could not distinguish some IMGT-functional V segments, including TRBV6-2 and TRBV6-3, those segments were excluded. At a false discovery rate of 0.05, a later analysis linked under 20,000 TCR beta sequences to specific HLA alleles. Three of the identified cytomegalovirus-associated TCR beta chains were confirmed in vitro to be specific for cytomegalovirus antigens. Because HLA typing was unavailable for some donors at each locus, only the typed subset was used in association tests. A further reported finding was that TCR beta sequences accurately predicted the HLA-A and HLA-B alleles for most subjects in the first cohort. A cluster of highly shared sequence variants was judged likely to represent a technical artifact of the sequencing pipeline. Cytomegalovirus status was reported to be diagnosed by the classifier with high specificity and sensitivity in both the original and validation cohorts. When HLA alleles, especially DR and DQ, strongly co-occurred, attributing TCR associations to individual alleles was difficult. Linkage disequilibrium might explain the correlated functional status among segregating V segments, but an unknown experimental factor could not be ruled out. In an earlier analysis of fewer than 700 of the donors, most TCR beta V segments appeared in productive rearrangements about 87% or about 30% of the time, broadly matching IMGT annotations. Compared with equally common non-associated chains, HLA-associated TCR beta chains in a later analysis were more clonally expanded and had lower generation probabilities. A later analysis found that most CMV-associated TCR beta chains appeared HLA-restricted, with HLA associations seemingly driven largely by CMV exposure. In a later genetic analysis, a missense DCLRE1C variant was associated with V-gene and J-gene trimming of TCR beta chains, and the association was replicated in an independent cohort. In a later analysis, several top co-occurrence clusters were reported to appear linked to parvovirus B19, influenza, CMV and Epstein-Barr virus. Because counts were too low, about 15 rarely observed V segments, including chromosome 9 orphons, were left out of the earlier analysis of 587 of the donors. In a later analysis, TCR association rates were found to vary across HLA loci, with the most associated TCRs seen for DRB1 alleles and the fewest for HLA-C alleles. Immune exposure information for the cohort was limited to CMV serostatus. Across donors, most TCR sequences were observed very rarely, whereas some public TCRs were present in many individuals. According to a later genetic analysis, donors in an Asian-associated ancestry cluster had fewer N-insertions in productive TCRs than the approximately 650-donor mean.

Taken from cysteine to phenylalanine, the CDR3 has 15 residues. Of the read, only the CDR3 DNA is kept; its 45 bases are in frame from base 1. At the junction V is shortened by 2 bases and J by 9 bases, with 17 bases in between. Sequences SGHTA (CDR1) and FQGNSA (CDR2) are obtained from the germline V gene. In total, over 600 healthy bone marrow donors made up the cohort. All cohort members were sampled while nominally healthy, although unrecorded immune exposures were likely present. The donor tested CMV seronegative and was one of the 352 seronegative cohort members. Each donor provided a peripheral blood sample, and peripheral blood mononuclear cells were used for TCR beta sequencing. The Qiagen DNeasy Blood Extraction Kit was used to extract genomic DNA from the blood cell samples. Notes on this clone: Its antigen has not been determined. There are no base qualities to consult, and no much larger clone falls within one base.

The library was built by means of the immunoSEQ multiplex PCR assay. For the multiplex PCR, a mixture combining 60 forward primers for TCR Vbeta segments and 13 reverse primers for TCR Jbeta segments was used. The CDR3 region of rearranged TCR beta genes was amplified from genomic DNA by a multiplex PCR assay. The amplified TCR beta libraries were sequenced on the Illumina HiSeq System as 87-base-pair reads. On the study's bioinformatics: In a later analysis, roughly 80 million unique TCR beta chains were counted across the approximately 620 repertoires, and roughly 11 million of these chains were shared by at least two donors. Raw reads were error-corrected and collapsed into unique sequences with a nearest-neighbor algorithm that merged closely related sequences to remove PCR and sequencing errors. CDR3 sequences were aligned to IMGT reference sequences to assign V, D and J gene segments. Each retained sequence needed at least a six-nucleotide match to both a V gene segment and a J gene segment. A rearrangement was called productive if the CDR3 had no stop codons and remained in frame with V and J, and every other rearrangement was called non-productive. Following IMGT convention, CDR3 was defined as the stretch from the second conserved V-encoded cysteine to the conserved J-encoded phenylalanine. The earlier analysis of some 600 of the donors excluded sequences that lacked an unambiguous match to a single V gene segment. An earlier analysis of fewer than 750 of the donors classified V segments as functional when productive rearrangements were above 56.7% and as segregating when the standard deviation between donors was above 5%. A statistical classification framework was developed to diagnose cytomegalovirus status using the catalog of TCR beta chain sequences. A later analysis assigned V and J genes by comparing TCR nucleotide sequences with IMGT/GENE-DB human TR gene sequences. A later analysis assigned CDR3 sequences and most-parsimonious VDJ recombination scenarios with the TCRdist pipeline. In a later analysis, each TCR beta chain was defined by its CDR3 amino acid sequence together with its V-gene family, and reads lacking a unique V-gene family were excluded. A later analysis removed 450 to 600 highly shared, low-generation-probability nucleotide sequences to deal with suspected cross-contamination and a sequencing artifact. In a later analysis, a clonal expansion index was calculated for each public chain from normalized within-repertoire ranks of inferred template counts. A later analysis computed generation probabilities with a VDJ recombination model fitted to out-of-frame rearrangements, and checked the results against IGoR. In a later analysis, TCR-TCR, TCR-HLA and TCR-CMV co-occurrence was scored with hypergeometric tests, and a repertoire-size bias correction was applied to TCR pairs. In a later analysis, false discovery rates were estimated by permuting HLA or CMV assignments 20 times. In a later analysis, co-occurring TCRs were grouped using DBSCAN, with TCRdist sequence similarity added in when clustering inside HLA-allele-positive subsets. Repertoires with fewer than 30,000 or more than 120,000 public chains, plus five repertoires with anomalous nucleotide sharing, were excluded from co-occurrence clustering. TCRdb took over this immuneACCESS table, retaining in-frame rearrangements with V and J assigned. Such tables are incomplete; in checked studies, under half of the missing clones stem from an unresolved V gene, and the remainder is unexplained. D and trimming come from the DNA, and the V and J calls and clone size come from that table. The sample profile shows about 190,000 clones; approximately 90% of them were found once. The ten most abundant clones make up about 1.1% of the sample.

The chain links TRBV7-2 with TRBJ1-5; the D gene is possibly TRBD1, with 6 bases matching. The sequence was collected from a boy younger than 10 in good health and CMV-seronegative. Material for sequencing was PBMCs. DNA sequence: TGTGCCAGCAGCTTACGGGGGGCGTTGGGTCGGCCCCAGCATTTT. The resulting protein is CASSLRGALGRPQHF.